This TCR beta chain was identified during a study of CD8+CD57+ T cells in acquired aplastic anemia. The overall study: Sorted CD4+ and CD8+ cells yielded roughly 3 ug of DNA on average. Researchers reported that healthy donors averaged about 10 million reads for CD4+ cells.

Investigators profiled TCR beta VDJ and CDR3 from genomic DNA template. TCRdb independently ran MiXCR on the reads; one entry per CDR3 protein. The sample includes approximately 81,000 distinct CDR3 sequences, about 45% seen only once; the top ten take around 63%. Germline lookup yields CDR1 SGHTA and CDR2 FQGNSA. Trimming removed 2 bases from V and 2 bases from J; junction bases left unmatched: 5. CDR3 length: 16 amino acids. Of note for this clonotype: Its cognate antigen is unknown.

Findings and caveats of the study: CD8+ Simpson's diversity in patients was not significantly different from that in controls. Patients and controls shared 25 to 30 CD8+ CDR3 sequences.

The specimen was sorted CD4+, CD8+, or CD8+CD57+ T cells (not recorded which) from PBMCs. The chain combines TRBV7-2 with TRBJ2-7; TRBD2 agrees at 11 bases. The TCR originated in a human donor in good health, serving as a control. CDR3 in DNA: TGTGCCAGCAGCTTATCGGGGGGACTAGCGGCCTACGAGCAGTACTTC. Its protein is CASSLSGGLAAYEQYF.